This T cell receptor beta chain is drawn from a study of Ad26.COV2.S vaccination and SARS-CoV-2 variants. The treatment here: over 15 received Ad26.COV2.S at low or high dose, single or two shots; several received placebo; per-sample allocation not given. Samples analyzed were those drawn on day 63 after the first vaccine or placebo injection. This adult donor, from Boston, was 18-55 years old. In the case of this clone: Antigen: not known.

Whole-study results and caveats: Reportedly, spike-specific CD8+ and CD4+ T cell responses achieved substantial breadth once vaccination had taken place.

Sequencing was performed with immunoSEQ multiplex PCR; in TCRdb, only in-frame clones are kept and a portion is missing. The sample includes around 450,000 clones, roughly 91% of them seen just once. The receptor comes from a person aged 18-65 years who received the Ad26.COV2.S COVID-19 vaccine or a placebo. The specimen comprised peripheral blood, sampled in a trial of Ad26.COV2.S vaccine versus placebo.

Written as DNA, the CDR3 is TGTGCCAGCAAAGTAGCGGCCACGAACACCGGGGAGCTGTTTTTT. Encoded protein: CASKVAATNTGELFF. J is TRBJ2-2 and V is TRBV2; D may be TRBD2 (6 bases). V was shortened by 7 bases and J by 0 bases, with 12 bases between the two germline ends. The CDR3 has 15 amino acids. Germline V gives CDR1 SNHLY, CDR2 FYNNEI.